This T cell receptor beta chain was sequenced during a study of T-cell reconstitution after alpha-beta-depleted transplantation in children. Researchers prepared the TCRbeta library using unique molecular identifiers, the study reports. Each CDR3 protein is one row after TCRdb ran MiXCR on the PCR reads. The data show more than 40,000 distinct CDR3 sequences, with approximately 9.2% seen just once and roughly 28% held by the top ten. V shed 0 bases, J shed 4 bases, and the junction held 7 bases outside the gene matches. CDR1 is DFQATT, CDR2 SNEGSKA, per germline (reference sequence). The CDR3 spans 16 residues. This clonotype appeared many times.

Sequenced material: PBMCs, mostly from graft donor cells, taken 60 days after TCRalphabeta/CD19-depleted stem cell transplant. The TCR sequence derives from a male patient between 2 and 10 years old who had a stem cell transplant for chronic granulomatous disease, so the T cells may come from the graft donor. V and J are TRBV20-1 and TRBJ2-1; 9 bases line up with TRBD2. CDR3 nucleotides: TGCAGTGCTAGAGACCCTTCGCTAGCGGGGTACAATGAGCAGTTCTTC. Protein: CSARDPSLAGYNEQFF.